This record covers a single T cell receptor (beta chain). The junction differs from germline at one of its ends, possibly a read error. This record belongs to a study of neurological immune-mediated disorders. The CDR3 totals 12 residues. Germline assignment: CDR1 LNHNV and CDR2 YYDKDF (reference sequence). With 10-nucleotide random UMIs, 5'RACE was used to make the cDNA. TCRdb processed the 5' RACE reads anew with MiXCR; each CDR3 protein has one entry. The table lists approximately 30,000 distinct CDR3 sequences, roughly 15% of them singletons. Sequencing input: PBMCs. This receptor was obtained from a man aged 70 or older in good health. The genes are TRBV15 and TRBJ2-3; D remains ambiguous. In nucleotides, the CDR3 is TGTGCTACCATCAGAGATAGGGTTACGCAGTATTTT. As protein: CATIRDRVTQYF. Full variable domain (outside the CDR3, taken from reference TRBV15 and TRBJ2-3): DAMVIQNPRYQVTQFGKPVTLSCSQTLNHNVMYWYQQKSSQAPKLLFHYYDKDFNNEADTPDNFQSRRPNTSFCFLDIRSPGLGDTAMYLCATIRDRVTQYFGPGTRLTVL.